A single sample is the source of the 26 T cell receptor beta chains below, sequenced in a study of T cell responses to AZD1222 COVID-19 vaccine. Data came from immunoSEQ multiplex PCR; TCRdb stores just in-frame clones and leaves some out. Found here are around 120,000 clones, roughly 90% of them singletons; the top ten hold 0.85% to 1.2%. Here the sequenced sample was peripheral blood, taken 28 days after the second AZD1222 dose. All receptors come from an adult who received the AZD1222 COVID-19 vaccine.

V gene TRBV2 combines with J gene TRBJ2-5, with D possibly TRBD2 on 6 matching bases. Germline loops: CDR1 SNHLY, CDR2 FYNNEI. The CDR3 extends over 15 amino acids. Between the trimmed V and J ends, which lost 1 base and 1 base, there was a span of 10 bases. DNA for the CDR3: TGTGCCAGCAGTGAAGGGGGGGTATTCCAAGAGACCCAGTACTTC. Translating gives CASSEGGVFQETQYF.

The gene calls are TRBV9 and TRBJ1-6; D remains ambiguous. This CDR3 contains 13 residues. CDR1 is SGDLS and CDR2 is YYNGEE in the germline V gene. The V end lost 0 bases, the J end lost 7 bases, and 5 bases lay between the germline ends. CDR3 sequence (DNA): TGTGCCAGCAGCGTAGGTGTGAATTCACCCCTCCACTTT. This gives the protein CASSVGVNSPLHF.

The V call is TRBV6-2 or TRBV6-3, the J call TRBJ2-2, with 11 nucleotides matching TRBD2. In germline, CDR1 is MNHEY, CDR2 SVGEGT. The CDR3 is 15 amino acids. V lost 2 bases, J lost 9 bases, and 5 bases stayed unmatched. In nucleotides, the CDR3 is TGTGCCAGCAGTTACGAGCTAGCGGGAGGTCGGGAGCTGTTTTTT. It codes for CASSYELAGGRELFF.

CDR3 nucleotide sequence: TGTGCCAGCAGTCAGTCGCGACAGACCCCAAACACCGGGGAGCTGTTTTTT. Translating gives CASSQSRQTPNTGELFF. The chain joins TRBV2 to TRBJ2-2; tentative D call: TRBD1 (5 bases). The CDR3 runs 17 residues. The germline V gene has CDR1 SNHLY and CDR2 FYNNEI. V lost 5 bases to trimming and J lost 2 bases, with 18 bases between them.

This clone occurred once. V is TRBV21-1 and J is TRBJ2-7; TRBD1, as called in the table, went unchecked against the DNA. TRBV21-1 is recorded as a pseudogene. The CDR3 is 14 amino acids. This chain's CDR3 is CASSKPGGAHEQYF. In DNA form, the CDR3 reads TGTGCCAGCAGCAAACCTGGGGGCGCACACGAGCAGTACTTC.

The chain has TRBV7-9 and TRBJ1-4; D not certain. The length of the CDR3 is 14 residues. Germline V CDR1 and CDR2: SEHNR, FQNEAQ (reference sequence). V lost 1 base, J lost 6 bases, and 9 bases lay in between. For the CDR3, the DNA is TGTGCCAGCAGCTTAGGGGTTGGGGATGAAAAACTGTTTTTT. As protein: CASSLGVGDEKLFF.

V usage is TRBV18 and J usage is TRBJ1-4; no clear D gene. Germline V lookup: CDR1 KGHSH, CDR2 LQKENI. Trimming took off 4 bases at V and 5 bases at J, with 8 bases between the two ends. The CDR3 has 13 residues. CDR3 sequence reads: CASSRSKNEKLFF. DNA for the CDR3: TGTGCCAGCTCACGGTCAAAAAATGAAAAACTGTTTTTT. Using reference TRBV18 and TRBJ1-4 for the parts outside the CDR3, the full variable domain is NAGVMQNPRHLVRRRGQEARLRCSPMKGHSHVYWYRQLPEEGLKFMVYLQKENIIDESGMPKERFSAEFPKEGPSILRIQQVVRGDSAAYFCASSRSKNEKLFFGSGTQLSVL.

The chain combines TRBV12-3 or TRBV12-4 with TRBJ1-5; TRBD1 might be the D (5 bases). The V gene lost 4 bases and the J gene lost 4 bases, with 8 bases spanning the gap. The CDR3 runs 13 residues. The CDR3 here is CASSSQGNQPQHF. The CDR3 DNA follows: TGTGCCAGCAGTTCGCAGGGTAATCAGCCCCAGCATTTT.

The V gene is TRBV11-3, the J gene TRBJ2-1, with D possibly TRBD2 on 5 matching bases. This CDR3 has 15 residues. V lost 3 bases to trimming and J lost 0 bases, with 9 bases between them. Germline CDR1 SGHNT, CDR2 YENEEA. The CDR3 DNA reads TGTGCCAGCAGCTTGGGCGGGCCCTCCTACAATGAGCAGTTCTTC. This codes for CASSLGGPSYNEQFF.

The chain couples TRBV3-1 (or the pseudogene TRBV3-2) to TRBJ2-1; D is undetermined. CDR1 LGHDT and CDR2 YNNKEL come from the germline V gene (reference sequence). The germline V and J ends were trimmed by 1 base and 9 bases, with 16 bases remaining between them. CDR3 length: 15 residues. The CDR3 region is CASSQAIGPRGEQFF. DNA for the CDR3: TGTGCCAGCAGCCAAGCCATCGGCCCCCGAGGTGAGCAGTTCTTC.

V is TRBV19 and J is TRBJ2-1, with 13 positions matching TRBD2. The CDR3 has 16 amino acids. In germline, CDR1 is LNHDA, CDR2 SQIVND (reference sequence). The trim removed 0 bases at V and 8 bases at J, leaving 4 bases unmatched. CDR3 loop: CASSIELAGGLDEQFF. The DNA for the CDR3 is TGTGCCAGTAGTATAGAACTAGCGGGGGGGCTCGATGAGCAGTTCTTC.

V and J are TRBV28 and TRBJ1-3, with a tentative D call TRBD1 (5 bases). V lost 5 bases, J lost 5 bases, and 13 bases lay in between. The CDR3 is 14 residues long. Germline V gene lookup returns CDR1 MDHEN and CDR2 SYDVKM. CDR3 sequence reads: CASSPGYRRNTIYF. In nucleotides, the CDR3 is TGTGCCAGCAGTCCCGGTTACAGGCGAAACACCATATATTTT.

This clone was counted only a few times. The chain links TRBV24-1 to TRBJ1-5, with D perhaps TRBD1 (5 bases). Trimming cost V 6 bases and J 2 bases, with 7 bases left between them. The CDR3 sequence is 13 residues long. Per the germline V gene, CDR1 is KGHDR and CDR2 is SFDVKD. CDR3 region: CATSRGGNQPQHF. CDR3 in DNA: TGTGCCACCAGTCGGGGGGGCAATCAGCCCCAGCATTTT.

This clone showed up just once. The V call is TRBV7-9, the J call TRBJ2-1; maybe TRBD2 (6 bases). V was cut by 10 bases and J by 9 bases, with 22 bases left in between. From germline, CDR1 is SEHNR and CDR2 FQNEAQ (reference sequence). The CDR3 is 14 residues long. CDR3 DNA sequence: TGTGCCACGACGGGACTCCCCGAAGTTGGTGAGCAGTTCTTC. It specifies CATTGLPEVGEQFF. The entire variable domain, with the rest obtained from reference TRBV7-9 and TRBJ2-1, is as follows: DTGVSQNPRHKITKRGQNVTFRCDPISEHNRLYWYRQTLGQGPEFLTYFQNEAQLEKSRLLSDRFSAERPKGSFSTLEIQRTEQGDSAMYLCATTGLPEVGEQFFGPGTRLTVL.

This clone came up once. The chain has TRBV18 and TRBJ2-1; TRBD1 agrees at 7 bases. The germline V gene encodes CDR1 KGHSH and CDR2 LQKENI. The V and J ends lost 2 bases and 0 bases, in that order; junction bases with no gene match: 4. This CDR3 spans 16 amino acids. The CDR3 region is CASSPRGQSSYNEQFF. The CDR3 nucleotides read TGTGCCAGCTCACCAAGGGGACAGAGCTCCTACAATGAGCAGTTCTTC.

The chain couples TRBV19 to TRBJ1-5; 7 bases line up with TRBD1. Germline CDR1 LNHDA, CDR2 SQIVND (reference sequence). The CDR3 length is 14 residues. J was trimmed by 0 bases and V by 9 bases; bases with no gene match: 5. CDR3 coding DNA: TGTGCCAGCGGACAGGATTATAGCAATCAGCCCCAGCATTTT. It specifies CASGQDYSNQPQHF.

The rearrangement uses TRBV11-2 and TRBJ1-2; the D gene is possibly TRBD1 (5 bases). This CDR3 comprises 13 residues. Germline V CDR1 and CDR2: SGHAT, FQNNGV. Trimming stripped 5 bases from V and 8 bases from J, with 15 bases between. CDR3 nucleotides: TGTGCCAGCAGCCCAATCGGGGGAAGCGGCTACACCTTC. Translation: CASSPIGGSGYTF.

The chain combines TRBV6-5 with TRBJ2-7; 8 bases fit TRBD1. V shed 5 bases and J 0 bases; nucleotides not matched to a gene: 6. The CDR3 runs 15 residues. Germline CDR1 and CDR2: MNHEY and SVGAGI. The chain's CDR3 is CASSTWTGLSYEQYF. In DNA form, the CDR3 reads TGTGCCAGCAGTACCTGGACAGGGCTCTCCTACGAGCAGTACTTC.

As for this clone: The same CDR3 also results from other DNA sequences found in this sample. This chain uses TRBV6-4 with TRBJ2-3; 7 bases are a match to TRBD1. V lost 0 bases and J lost 4; bases outside the gene matches: 1. Germline V gene sequence: CDR1 MRHNA, CDR2 SNTAGT. CDR3 size: 14 residues. The CDR3 DNA follows: TGTGCCAGCAGTGACTCGCAGGGGGCAGATACGCAGTATTTT. Translated: CASSDSQGADTQYF.

This chain connects TRBV7-3 to TRBJ1-2, with 9 bases that match TRBD1. Unmatched junction bases numbered 6, after V lost 5 bases and J lost 8 bases. Per the germline V gene, CDR1 is SGHTA and CDR2 is FQGTGA. The CDR3 spans 13 residues. CDR3 in DNA: TGTGCCAGCAGCCTGGACAGGGGATGGGGCTACACCTTC. It yields the protein CASSLDRGWGYTF.

V usage is TRBV6-6 and J usage is TRBJ1-2; maybe TRBD1 (5 bases). Trimming removed 5 bases at V and 0 bases at J, with 10 bases between. CDR1 and CDR2 (germline): MNHNY, SVGAGI (reference sequence). CDR3 size: 14 residues. CDR3 sequence (DNA): TGTGCCAGCAGTCCGGGACCTCCTAACTATGGCTACACCTTC. It yields the protein CASSPGPPNYGYTF.

The chain has TRBV6-6 and TRBJ2-3, with D possibly being TRBD1 (7 bases). This CDR3 has 16 amino acids. Trimming took 5 bases from V and 3 from J, leaving 18 bases between them. Germline CDR1 reads MNHNY; CDR2 reads SVGAGI (reference sequence). CDR3 sequence reads: CASSARGGGTTDTQYF. CDR3 nucleotides: TGTGCCAGCAGTGCCCGAGGAGGGGGCACGACAGATACGCAGTATTTT.

This chain uses TRBV12-5 with TRBJ2-3; D perhaps matches TRBD2 (6 bases). This CDR3 comprises 15 residues. V was cut by 2 bases and J by 4 bases, with 13 bases left in between. Per germline, CDR1 LGHNT and CDR2 FRNRAP. Here the CDR3 DNA reads TGTGCTAGTGGTTTGCCTACTCCGGGGGCAGATACGCAGTATTTT. It codes for CASGLPTPGADTQYF.

This sequence joins TRBV5-1 and TRBJ2-3; D unresolved. Deletions cut 4 bases from V and 0 bases from J, with 9 bases between. The CDR3 is 14 residues long. Germline CDR1 SGHRS, CDR2 YFSETQ. The DNA of the CDR3 is TGCGCCAGCAGCGGCGACCCAAGCACAGATACGCAGTATTTT. Translating gives CASSGDPSTDTQYF.

This chain uses TRBV10-3 with TRBJ2-2, with 8 positions matching TRBD2. V lost 9 bases, J lost 4 bases, and 7 bases stayed unmatched. The V gene's germline CDR1 is ENHRY and CDR2 SYGVKD. The CDR3 spans 14 residues. The CDR3 loop is CAIHGGAPTGELFF. Here the CDR3 DNA reads TGTGCCATTCACGGGGGGGCACCCACCGGGGAGCTGTTTTTT.

J is TRBJ1-2 and V is TRBV7-9; D is unclear. The CDR3 has 13 residues. CDR1 is SEHNR and CDR2 is FQNEAQ in the germline V gene (reference sequence). The V end was cut by 0 bases, the J end by 2 bases, with 4 bases between. The CDR3 is CASSLAANYGYTF. CDR3 nucleotide sequence: TGTGCCAGCAGCTTAGCCGCCAACTATGGCTACACCTTC.